This T cell receptor beta chain was sequenced during a study of spatial heterogeneity in lung cancer. The time point denotes: sample taken at primary tumor resection. This clonotype was detected ten times or more. TCRdb re-analysed the 5' RACE reads in MiXCR, keeping a single row per CDR3 protein. The repertoire has roughly 40,000 distinct CDR3 sequences, 6.5% to 7% of them found once; the top ten carry roughly 45%. The CDR3 has 14 residues. The germline CDR1 and CDR2 sequences are LNHNV and YYDKDF (reference sequence). Trimming cost V 4 bases and J 10 bases; bases outside gene matches: 9. This sequence joins TRBV15 and TRBJ2-1; 8 bases are a match to TRBD1. The sequence came from a female donor with early-stage non-small cell lung cancer. The sample consisted of PBMCs, taken at surgery. In nucleotides, the CDR3 is TGTGCCACCAGCAAACGGACAGGGCGAATGGAGCAGTTCTTC. Amino acids: CATSKRTGRMEQFF.